A single sample is the source of the 21 T cell receptor beta chains below, sequenced in a study of blood T cell repertoires in COVID-19. Repertoires were generated with immunoSEQ multiplex PCR, while TCRdb's copy carries only in-frame clones and drops some. This table holds about 170,000 clones, about 80% found once. The material sequenced was peripheral blood. The receptor source for this set is a man in his 70s with active or convalescent COVID-19.

The chain combines TRBV29-1 with TRBJ1-1; 7 bases are a match to TRBD1. The CDR3 length is 17 residues. From germline, CDR1 is SQVTM and CDR2 ANQGSEA. The J segment lost 4 bases and the V segment lost 6 bases, leaving 20 bases of the junction unmatched. CDR3 coding DNA: TGCAGCGTGCTGTGGTCGGGAGGGGGCCGCGGTGGCACTGAAGCTTTCTTT. As protein: CSVLWSGGGRGGTEAFF.

J is TRBJ1-5 and V is TRBV10-3, with D unclear. The CDR3 covers 13 residues. CDR1 is ENHRY, CDR2 SYGVKD, per germline. Trimming cost V 4 bases and J 0 bases, with 4 bases left between them. CDR3 sequence reads: CAISGSSNQPQHF. CDR3 coding DNA: TGTGCCATCAGTGGCAGTAGCAATCAGCCCCAGCATTTT.

The chain employs TRBV5-1 and TRBJ1-1, with TRBD1 identical over 11 bases. Germline lookup yields CDR1 SGHRS and CDR2 YFSETQ. The CDR3 covers 15 residues. V gave up 0 bases and J gave up 4 bases; unmatched junction bases: 2. The CDR3 sequence is CASSLGGTGGTEAFF. The CDR3 region has the DNA TGCGCCAGCAGCTTGGGAGGGACAGGGGGCACTGAAGCTTTCTTT.

The chain links TRBV7-8 to TRBJ2-7, with 10 nucleotides matching TRBD1. Trimming at V came to 3 bases and at J to 3 bases, leaving 2 bases not matched to a gene. CDR3 length: 14 amino acids. CDR1 and CDR2 (germline): SGHVS, FQNEAQ. Here the CDR3 DNA reads TGTGCCAGCAGCTTCGGGACAGGGGTCTACGAGCAGTACTTC. This encodes CASSFGTGVYEQYF.

The gene calls are TRBV28 and TRBJ1-2; D is perhaps TRBD1 (5 bases). This CDR3 is 18 amino acids long. The germline gives CDR1 MDHEN, CDR2 SYDVKM. The V end was cut by 2 bases, the J end by 1 base, with 20 bases between. CDR3 bases: TGTGCCAGCAGTTTAGCCCGGCGGGGGGTGCCCCTTAACTATGGCTACACCTTC. Translating it yields CASSLARRGVPLNYGYTF.

This chain links TRBV6-4 with TRBJ1-1; no definite D call. Germline CDR1 is MRHNA and CDR2 is SNTAGT. Trimming stripped 6 bases from V and 2 bases from J, with 10 bases between. The CDR3 is 13 amino acids. The CDR3 coding sequence is TGTGCCAGCAGAGCGACGGGTAACACTGAAGCTTTCTTT. This gives the protein CASRATGNTEAFF.

Points on this clone: The same CDR3 arises from other DNA sequences in this sample as well. The chain recombines TRBV5-5 with TRBJ2-7; 9 nucleotides line up with TRBD1. Germline V gene lookup returns CDR1 SGHKS and CDR2 YYEKEE (reference sequence). V dropped 4 bases and J dropped 4; count of bases not matched to a gene: 3. This CDR3 comprises 13 residues. Here the CDR3 DNA reads TGTGCCAGCAGCCAACAGGGGGCTTACGAGCAGTACTTC. Protein sequence: CASSQQGAYEQYF.

The chain couples TRBV29-1 to TRBJ1-2, with D unresolved. V was cut by 6 bases and J by 6 bases, with 17 bases left in between. Germline V lookup: CDR1 SQVTM, CDR2 ANQGSEA. This CDR3 is 13 amino acids long. CDR3 sequence: CSVGEWQNDGYTF. CDR3 nucleotides: TGCAGCGTGGGAGAATGGCAGAACGATGGCTACACCTTC.

V usage is TRBV9 and J usage is TRBJ1-2; D gene unclear. CDR1 and CDR2 (germline): SGDLS, YYNGEE. This CDR3 has 17 amino acids. The V end was cut by 0 bases, the J end by 0 bases, with 15 bases between. The CDR3 sequence: CASSVGIGETANYGYTF. CDR3 DNA sequence: TGTGCCAGCAGCGTAGGAATCGGTGAGACTGCTAACTATGGCTACACCTTC. Variable domain in full (rest from reference TRBV9 and TRBJ1-2): DSGVTQTPKHLITATGQRVTLRCSPRSGDLSVYWYQQSLDQGLQFLIQYYNGEERAKGNILERFSAQQFPDLHSELNLSSLELGDSALYFCASSVGIGETANYGYTFGSGTRLTVV.

This chain connects TRBV27 to TRBJ1-5; unclear D gene. The ends were cut back, 11 bases at V and 5 bases at J, with 16 bases in the middle. CDR1 is MNHEY and CDR2 is SMNVEV in the germline V gene (reference sequence). CDR3 length: 13 amino acids. CDR3 protein: CAPSVAGDQPQHF. The CDR3, as DNA: TGTGCCCCAAGCGTGGCTGGCGATCAGCCCCAGCATTTT.

The rearrangement joins TRBV4-1 to TRBJ1-4, with a tentative D call TRBD1 (6 bases). This CDR3 is 13 amino acids long. In germline, CDR1 is MGHRA, CDR2 YSYEKL. V lost 0 bases, J lost 13 bases, and 12 bases lay in between. CDR3 residues: CASSQDTGQRLFF. The CDR3 nucleotides read TGCGCCAGCAGCCAAGATACAGGACAGAGACTGTTTTTT.

This clone was detected only once. V usage is TRBV4-3 and J usage is TRBJ2-2; 7 nucleotides match TRBD2. The germline CDR1 and CDR2 sequences are LGHNA and YSLEER. V shed 2 bases and J 7 bases; nucleotides not matched to a gene: 7. The CDR3 consists of 15 residues. CDR3 DNA: TGCGCCAGCAGCCAAAGCGCGGGGGTGCTCGGGGAGCTGTTTTTT. Translated, it gives CASSQSAGVLGELFF.

The V gene is TRBV7-8, the J gene TRBJ2-7, with 7 bases identical to TRBD2. Germline CDR1 is SGHVS and CDR2 is FQNEAQ. J gave up 3 bases and V 8 bases, and 7 bases lay outside the gene matches. CDR3 length equals 13 residues. The CDR3 DNA sequence: TGTGCCAGCGGGAGGGGCTCAAGCTACGAGCAGTACTTC. It is translated as CASGRGSSYEQYF.

The chain is built from TRBV12-5 and TRBJ2-1; 11 bases map to TRBD2. The CDR3 covers 17 residues. After removal of 0 bases from V and 6 bases from J, the junction contained 7 bases not matched to a gene. The germline V gene has CDR1 LGHNT and CDR2 FRNRAP. CDR3 residues: CASGLVLGTSGGNEQFF. The CDR3 region has the DNA TGTGCTAGTGGTTTGGTACTTGGAACTAGCGGGGGCAATGAGCAGTTCTTC.

The V call is TRBV2, the J call TRBJ1-2, with D unclear. Trimming took off 6 bases at V and 4 bases at J, with 12 bases between the two ends. The CDR3 is 13 amino acids. The germline V gene has CDR1 SNHLY and CDR2 FYNNEI. The CDR3 sequence is CASRYRELYGYTF. The CDR3 bases are TGTGCCAGCAGGTACCGGGAGCTCTATGGCTACACCTTC.

The chain employs TRBV12-3 or TRBV12-4 and TRBJ2-7; D perhaps matches TRBD1 (5 bases). V was trimmed by 2 bases and J by 5 bases, leaving 10 bases between them. The CDR3 has 13 residues. In DNA, the CDR3 is TGTGCCAGCAGTTTACAGGGCGCCCACGAGCAGTACTTC. It codes for CASSLQGAHEQYF.

This chain links TRBV7-2 with TRBJ2-3, with 8 bases that match TRBD1. Germline V CDR1 and CDR2: SGHTA, FQGNSA. The junction had 5 bases not matched to a gene; V was cut back by 1 base and J by 2 bases. The CDR3 contains 16 residues. In DNA form, the CDR3 reads TGTGCCAGCAGCTTAGTTCCCAGGGGGCTCACAGATACGCAGTATTTT. Its protein is CASSLVPRGLTDTQYF.

Judged by abundance, this clone is medium-sized. This chain joins TRBV10-3 and TRBJ2-7; 7 bases line up with TRBD1. The CDR3 extends over 14 amino acids. J gave up 0 bases and V 6 bases, and 5 bases lay outside the gene matches. Germline loops: CDR1 ENHRY, CDR2 SYGVKD. The CDR3 coding sequence is TGTGCCATCAGCGAGGACAGGACCTCCTACGAGCAGTACTTC. Protein sequence: CAISEDRTSYEQYF.

The CDR3 reads CAWSAAGQAIQYF. CDR3 in DNA: TGTGCCTGGAGCGCTGCGGGACAGGCAATTCAGTATTTT. The V call is TRBV30, the J call TRBJ2-3, with 8 bases lining up with TRBD1. Germline V gene sequence: CDR1 GTSNPN, CDR2 SVGIG (reference sequence). This CDR3 is built from 13 residues. The trim removed 3 bases at V and 12 bases at J, leaving 11 bases unmatched.

The chain joins TRBV27 to TRBJ1-2; TRBD1 matches at 9 bases. The CDR3 consists of 17 residues. Per germline, CDR1 MNHEY and CDR2 SMNVEV (reference sequence). V shed 5 bases, J shed 1 base, and the junction held 11 bases outside the gene matches. The CDR3 DNA follows: TGTGCCAGCAGTCCGGGGACAGGGAAAAGGGGTAACTATGGCTACACCTTC. It is translated as CASSPGTGKRGNYGYTF.

This clone was seen repeatedly, ten times or more. This chain connects TRBV19 to TRBJ1-2, with 8 nucleotides matching TRBD1. The germline gives CDR1 LNHDA, CDR2 SQIVND (reference sequence). V shed 7 bases and J 8 bases; nucleotides not matched to a gene: 12. CDR3 length: 14 amino acids. The DNA of the CDR3 is TGTGCCAGTACGACCCTCGGCAGGGGGCGAGGCTACACCTTC. Protein: CASTTLGRGRGYTF. Full variable domain (outside the CDR3, taken from reference TRBV19 and TRBJ1-2): DGGITQSPKYLFRKEGQNVTLSCEQNLNHDAMYWYRQDPGQGLRLIYYSQIVNDFQKGDIAEGYSVSREKKESFPLTVTSAQKNPTAFYLCASTTLGRGRGYTFGSGTRLTVV.